The rows below give T cell receptor beta chains drawn from one sample of a study of PD-1 blockade in classical Hodgkin lymphoma. TCRdb's table, derived via immunoSEQ multiplex PCR, lists solely in-frame clones and lacks some. This table has roughly 40,000 clones, roughly 78% appearing once. Here the sequenced sample was peripheral blood mononuclear cells (PBMCs), taken before the fourth cycle of nivolumab. The receptor set was obtained from a human donor with classical Hodgkin lymphoma. Each CDR3 is given with its conserved first and last residue. A D gene is named only where the DNA matches it firmly. Clone size appears in some rows only: once, few, many, or a class for an expanded clone.

V	D	J	size	DNA	CDR3
TRBV7-9	NA	TRBJ2-1	NA	TGTGCCAGCAGCCAAACCCCCCAGGGGCAGTTCTTC	CASSQTPQGQFF
TRBV23-1	NA	TRBJ2-7	NA	TGCGCCAGCAGTCCAGCCACCTCCTACGAGCAGTACTTC	CASSPATSYEQYF
TRBV19	TRBD1	TRBJ1-2	NA	TGTGCCAGTAGTATCCACCAGGACAGGGGAATATTCGATGGCTACACCTTC	CASSIHQDRGIFDGYTF
TRBV9	NA	TRBJ1-6	NA	TGTGCCAGCAGCGTAGAGGTCCTGAGCTCCTATAATTCACCCCTCCACTTT	CASSVEVLSSYNSPLHF
TRBV28	NA	TRBJ1-5	once	TGTGCCAGCAGCCCTAACGGGGGTGGCAATCAGCCCCAGCATTTT	CASSPNGGGNQPQHF
TRBV7-9	NA	TRBJ1-4	NA	TGTGCCAGCAGCGCAAACCCCGGGACAACTAATGAAAAACTGTTTTTT	CASSANPGTTNEKLFF
TRBV28	NA	TRBJ1-1	once	TGTGCCAGCAGCTCCTTAAGGGGCGCTGAAGCTTTCTTT	CASSSLRGAEAFF
TRBV7-2	TRBD1	TRBJ2-2	NA	TGTGCCAGCAGCCCACCGGGACAGGGAGTCGTCGGGGAGCTGTTTTTT	CASSPPGQGVVGELFF
TRBV19	NA	TRBJ1-2	NA	TGTGCCAGCAGCTTCAACTTTAACTATGGCTACACCTTC	CASSFNFNYGYTF
TRBV29-1	TRBD1	TRBJ1-2	NA	TGCAGCGTTGATGCGCAGGGGGCCTATGGCTACACCTTC	CSVDAQGAYGYTF
TRBV7-9	NA	TRBJ1-1	few	TGTGCCAGCAGCCAGGACATGAACACTGAAGCTTTCTTT	CASSQDMNTEAFF
TRBV11-2	NA	TRBJ2-7	NA	TGTGCCAGCAGCTTAGAGAGCCTGACCTCCTACGAGCAGTACTTC	CASSLESLTSYEQYF
TRBV29-1	TRBD1	TRBJ1-2	NA	TGCAGCGTCCCCCGGACAGGGGTTGTTGGCTACACCTTC	CSVPRTGVVGYTF
TRBV6-5	TRBD1	TRBJ1-1	once	TGTGCCAGCAGTCGACAGGGTGGCAACACTGAAGCTTTCTTT	CASSRQGGNTEAFF